This T cell receptor (beta chain) derives from a study of T cell responses to AZD1222 COVID-19 vaccine (dated by TCRdb to 2020 to 2023). Regarding the research as a whole: AZD1222 recipients whose second dose came at about 4 weeks and those whose second dose came at about 12 weeks were combined into one group, since spike-specific TCR depth and breadth did not differ between the two schedules. A total of around 240 trial participants underwent TCR sequencing, of whom roughly 210 had received two doses of AZD1222 and 26 had received two doses of the MenACWY control vaccine. Trial participants were enrolled into age subgroups of 18-55, 56-69 and 70-plus years, which contained around 150, 29 and 61 TCR-sequenced participants, respectively. General study outcomes and caveats: Participants were mostly white British, with more females than males. The authors suggested clonal diversity may have been underestimated. Reportedly, almost half of the unique spike-specific TCRs recognized epitopes lying outside the regions that are mutated in the B.1.351 and B.1.1.7 variants. A significant rise in spike-specific TCR breadth and depth was observed after two AZD1222 doses relative to day 0 and relative to MenACWY recipients. Because no day 14 peak-response samples were available, the repertoires could be characterized only after the peak T cell response. Vaccine-associated CD4 TCRs spanned the whole spike protein, with dominant responses in regions 160-218 and 743-854. Conclusions about previously exposed vaccinees are limited because only six or seven AZD1222 recipients were SARS-CoV-2 seropositive at baseline. In the small 56-69-year group, the increase in depth fell short of significance, most likely because of low power.

This sample's time point label indicates: baseline before first vaccination. Samples from vaccinated people were obtained from the UK trials COV001 and COV002, which included a single-blind randomized controlled phase 2/3 trial of AZD1222 (ChAdOx1 nCoV-19) in healthy adults. For TCRbeta chain sequencing, PBMC samples from trial participants were taken at day 0 and at day 28 after the second dose. Cut back by 4 bases and 1 base, the V and J ends lie 13 bases apart. Looking up the germline V gene yields CDR1 SGHAT and CDR2 FQNNGV. The CDR3 goes from the cysteine to the phenylalanine over 15 residues. Only the CDR3 region is kept as DNA, spanning 45 bases read in frame from base 1. Comment on this clone: No cognate antigen has been identified for it. No much larger clone is present one base from it, and per-base qualities are unavailable.

The CDR3 regions of human TCRbeta chains were analyzed by immunosequencing. For the original study's pipeline: TCRs in the repertoires were matched against a reference library of SARS-CoV-2-specific TCRs that had been generated with the MIRA antigen-specificity platform. Breadth was defined as the fraction of unique TCRs that were SARS-CoV-2-associated. Depth was defined as the fraction of total T cells that were SARS-CoV-2-associated. Each spike-specific TCR was assigned to its reactive spike region and to a CD4 or CD8 class using the MIRA data. Log10-transformed breadth and depth values were compared by one-way ANOVA with Sidak's multiple comparisons tests. TCRdb re-hosts the immuneACCESS table, in-frame sequences only. Its copies lack some clones; in the studies checked, an unresolved V gene accounts for under half of them, and the cause for the rest is not known. V, J and clone size derive from that table, while D and trimming were established from the DNA sequence. For this sample there are 140,000 or so clones; about 88% appear just once. The ten largest clones capture about 4.4% of the sample.

Specimen: peripheral blood, collected on day 0 of AZD1222 vaccination. The V gene is TRBV11-2 and the J gene is TRBJ1-1; the D gene is possibly TRBD1, with 6 bases matching. The sequence was obtained from an adult in good health. The sequenced DNA is TGTGCCAGCAGCTCCAGGGGAGGGAGGAACACTGAAGCTTTCTTT. This sequence encodes CASSSRGGRNTEAFF.